This TCR beta chain was sequenced during a study of T cell responses to AZD1222 COVID-19 vaccine. Study summary: Combined were second doses at about 4 or about 12 weeks.

This CDR3 is built from 18 residues. Germline CDR1 is MNHEY and CDR2 is SMNVEV (reference sequence). V lost 2 bases to trimming and J lost 4 bases, with 18 bases between them. Notes on this clone: Its target is unknown.

Findings of the study overall: Donors were mostly white British, more females; clonal diversity possibly underestimated. Baseline serology detected seropositivity in only a handful of AZD1222 recipients. Samples come after the peak T cell response, not at day 14.

Profiling relied on immunoSEQ multiplex PCR, and the TCRdb table lists in-frame clones only, not all of them. The sample lists some 150,000 clones, around 88% seen once, with about 15% in the top ten. The sample here was peripheral blood, taken on day 0 of AZD1222 vaccination. This clonotype was obtained from an adult in good health. The rearrangement links TRBV27 to TRBJ2-6, with D tentatively TRBD1 (6 bases). DNA of the CDR3: TGTGCCAGCAGTTTAGAGCCCCGCTTCGGGACAGGGGCCAACGTCCTGACTTTC. Its translation is CASSLEPRFGTGANVLTF. Full variable domain (outside the CDR3, taken from reference TRBV27 and TRBJ2-6): EAQVTQNPRYLITVTGKKLTVTCSQNMNHEYMSWYRQDPGLGLRQIYYSMNVEVTDKGDVPEGYKVSRKEKRNFPLILESPSPNQTSLYFCASSLEPRFGTGANVLTFGAGSRLTVL.